Listed here are 20 T cell receptor beta chains from one sample, sequenced in a study of CD4 T cells in relation to SARS-CoV-2 and coronaviruses. The antigens of these receptors remain unknown. The unexposed donors gave CD4+ T cells in about 2010-2019, prior to COVID-19. After about 10 days of culture, CD4+ T cells were isolated. Sequencing used immunoSEQ multiplex PCR; TCRdb keeps in-frame clones, though not all of them. This sample has about 12,000 clones, with over 65% found just once. What was sequenced was CD4+ T cells from PBMCs, cultured in vitro. The receptor set was obtained from a human donor in good health.

V is TRBV24-1 and J is TRBJ2-2; 8 nucleotides match TRBD1. Trimming took 9 bases from V and 5 from J; bases not matched to a gene: 4. The CDR3 loop spans 13 amino acids. Per germline, CDR1 KGHDR and CDR2 SFDVKD. CDR3 sequence (DNA): TGTGCCACCCGGACAGGGCCAACCGGGGAGCTGTTTTTT. It codes for CATRTGPTGELFF.

The J gene is TRBJ1-5, the V gene TRBV18; TRBD1 aligns across 8 bases. The CDR3 totals 14 residues. The germline gives CDR1 KGHSH, CDR2 LQKENI. Unmatched junction bases numbered 2, after V lost 3 bases and J lost 4 bases. CDR3 DNA sequence: TGTGCCAGCTCACCGAGACAGGGGAATCAGCCCCAGCATTTT. Translating gives CASSPRQGNQPQHF.

This chain connects TRBV18 to TRBJ2-3; 9 bases agree with TRBD2. Losses at the gene ends were 6 bases for V and 0 bases for J; bases not matched to a gene: 4. CDR3 length: 15 amino acids. Germline assignment: CDR1 KGHSH and CDR2 LQKENI. Here the CDR3 reads CASSATSGSTDTQYF. The CDR3 DNA follows: TGTGCCAGCTCTGCGACTAGCGGCAGCACAGATACGCAGTATTTT.

The gene calls are TRBV5-1 and TRBJ1-3; the D is unclear. In germline, CDR1 is SGHRS, CDR2 YFSETQ. The CDR3 contains 17 residues. Trimming removed 0 bases at V and 0 bases at J, with 13 bases between. The CDR3 nucleotides are TGCGCCAGCAGCTTGGCTCTCAGCACCAGCTCTGGAAACACCATATATTTT. This codes for CASSLALSTSSGNTIYF.

The V gene is TRBV9, the J gene TRBJ1-1, with D unresolved. The CDR3 is 12 residues long. V gave up 0 bases and J gave up 10 bases, with 10 bases separating them. Germline assignment: CDR1 SGDLS and CDR2 YYNGEE. CDR3 residues: CASSVATGRAFF. In nucleotides, the CDR3 is TGTGCCAGCAGCGTAGCTACGGGAAGAGCTTTCTTT. The full variable domain, completed using reference TRBV9 and TRBJ1-1, is DSGVTQTPKHLITATGQRVTLRCSPRSGDLSVYWYQQSLDQGLQFLIQYYNGEERAKGNILERFSAQQFPDLHSELNLSSLELGDSALYFCASSVATGRAFFGQGTRLTVV.

The chain links TRBV27 to TRBJ2-2; 8 bases map to TRBD1. The CDR3 totals 16 residues. Germline loops: CDR1 MNHEY, CDR2 SMNVEV (reference sequence). V lost 3 bases, J lost 5 bases, and 8 bases stayed unmatched. CDR3 nucleotide sequence: TGTGCCAGCAGTTTCAGGGACAGGTTGGGGACCGGGGAGCTGTTTTTT. It yields the protein CASSFRDRLGTGELFF.

This clone was seen once. This chain connects TRBV24-1 to TRBJ2-1; D gene uncertain. The CDR3 has 16 amino acids. The V gene lost 4 bases and the J gene lost 0 bases, with 12 bases spanning the gap. Looked up from germline, CDR1 is KGHDR and CDR2 is SFDVKD. CDR3 sequence: CATSDSDGSSYNEQFF. The CDR3 DNA follows: TGTGCCACCAGTGACTCGGACGGTAGCTCCTACAATGAGCAGTTCTTC.

The genes are TRBV5-6 and TRBJ2-7; D not resolved. The V end lost 3 bases, the J end lost 3 bases, and 4 bases lay between the germline ends. This CDR3 spans 11 amino acids. CDR1 and CDR2 from the germline V gene are SGHDT and YYEEEE. CDR3 sequence: CASSSHYEQYF. In DNA form, the CDR3 reads TGTGCCAGCAGCTCCCACTACGAGCAGTACTTC.

This sequence joins TRBV5-1 and TRBJ1-2; D not resolved. Trimming cost V 0 bases and J 3 bases, with 6 bases left between them. Germline V gene lookup returns CDR1 SGHRS and CDR2 YFSETQ. This CDR3 region has 13 residues. The CDR3 is CASSLGRDYGYTF. As DNA, the CDR3 is TGCGCCAGCAGCTTGGGACGGGACTATGGCTACACCTTC.

The chain recombines TRBV2 with TRBJ2-2; TRBD2 matches at 10 bases. The CDR3 sequence is 14 residues long. Looked up from germline, CDR1 is SNHLY and CDR2 is FYNNEI. Trimming took 6 bases from V and 9 from J; bases not matched to a gene: 7. CDR3 in DNA: TGTGCCAGCAGCGAACGAACTAGCGGGAGGGAGCTGTTTTTT. The encoded protein is CASSERTSGRELFF.

The chain is built from TRBV2 and TRBJ2-6; 9 bases are shared with TRBD2. The CDR3 is 18 amino acids. The V gene's germline CDR1 is SNHLY and CDR2 FYNNEI. The J segment lost 0 bases and the V segment lost 6 bases, leaving 9 bases of the junction unmatched. CDR3 sequence (DNA): TGTGCCAGCAGCCCACTAGCGGGCTTGATCTCTGGGGCCAACGTCCTGACTTTC. This encodes CASSPLAGLISGANVLTF.

The chain recombines TRBV4-2 with TRBJ2-3; TRBD2 aligns across 7 bases. Germline-derived CDR1 and CDR2 are LGHNA and YNFKEQ. J gave up 2 bases and V 4 bases, and 9 bases lay outside the gene matches. The CDR3 is 16 amino acids. The CDR3 here is CASSPPLGRITDTQYF. The CDR3 DNA follows: TGTGCCAGCAGCCCCCCCCTCGGGAGGATCACAGATACGCAGTATTTT.

There are a few counts of this clone. The V gene is TRBV19, the J gene TRBJ1-3; D gene uncertain. V gave up 9 bases and J gave up 0 bases, with 12 bases separating them. Germline CDR1 and CDR2: LNHDA and SQIVND (reference sequence). This CDR3 contains 14 residues. DNA for the CDR3: TGTGCCAGCCAGGCCGTAATCTCTGGAAACACCATATATTTT. This gives the protein CASQAVISGNTIYF.

The chain's CDR3 is CAWSVRRGGNQPQHF. For the CDR3, the DNA is TGTGCCTGGAGTGTACGCAGGGGAGGCAATCAGCCCCAGCATTTT. The rearrangement links TRBV30 to TRBJ1-5, with D perhaps TRBD1 (6 bases). The CDR3 sequence is 15 residues long. Per germline, CDR1 GTSNPN and CDR2 SVGIG (reference sequence). Deletions cut 0 bases from V and 2 bases from J, with 11 bases between.

This clone has only one observation. This chain uses TRBV24-1 with TRBJ1-1, with TRBD1 identical over 8 bases. The CDR3 is made up of 15 amino acids. V lost 4 bases to trimming and J lost 1 base; unmatched junction nucleotides: 4. From germline, CDR1 is KGHDR and CDR2 SFDVKD. CDR3 in amino acids: CATSDIGQGNTEAFF. The CDR3 DNA reads as TGTGCCACCAGTGACATCGGACAGGGGAACACTGAAGCTTTCTTT.

This clone is categorized as large. The chain uses TRBV24-1 and TRBJ2-2, with D hard to call. This CDR3 contains 11 residues. Germline V gives CDR1 KGHDR, CDR2 SFDVKD. Deletions cut 5 bases from V and 6 bases from J, with 3 bases between. CDR3 protein: CATSVSGELFF. CDR3 nucleotide sequence: TGTGCCACCAGTGTCTCCGGGGAGCTGTTTTTT.

J is TRBJ2-7 and V is TRBV6-6; the D gene could be TRBD1 or TRBD2 (7 bases each). CDR3 length equals 14 residues. The V and J ends lost 7 bases and 2 bases respectively, with 15 bases between them. From germline, CDR1 is MNHNY and CDR2 SVGAGI (reference sequence). The CDR3 nucleotides are TGTGCCAGCATCTACCAGGGGGGGACCTACGAGCAGTACTTC. Residues: CASIYQGGTYEQYF.

This clone was counted a few times. CDR3 bases: TGTGCCAGCAGCGTGACGGATGTGTCTGAAGCTTTCTTT. This sequence encodes CASSVTDVSEAFF. This sequence joins TRBV9 and TRBJ1-1, with unresolved D. Looked up from germline, CDR1 is SGDLS and CDR2 is YYNGEE. CDR3 length: 13 amino acids. With 2 bases removed from V and 6 bases from J, the gap between germline ends came to 11 bases.

This clone was seen a handful of times. The chain employs TRBV11-2 and TRBJ1-4; TRBD1 matches 7 bases. The CDR3 spans 17 residues. Germline trimming cut 5 bases from V and 8 bases from J; bases unmatched to any gene: 17. Germline CDR1 and CDR2: SGHAT and FQNNGV. CDR3 sequence: CASSLTGRGHNWEKLFF. CDR3 nucleotides: TGTGCCAGCAGCCTTACAGGGAGGGGGCATAATTGGGAAAAACTGTTTTTT.

The rearrangement uses TRBV19 and TRBJ1-1; D gene ambiguous. Trimming stripped 4 bases from V and 6 bases from J, with 9 bases between. The CDR3 runs to 12 residues. Germline lookup yields CDR1 LNHDA and CDR2 SQIVND (reference sequence). DNA of the CDR3: TGTGCCAGTAGTAGAGAGTTTGCTGAAGCTTTCTTT. Protein sequence: CASSREFAEAFF.